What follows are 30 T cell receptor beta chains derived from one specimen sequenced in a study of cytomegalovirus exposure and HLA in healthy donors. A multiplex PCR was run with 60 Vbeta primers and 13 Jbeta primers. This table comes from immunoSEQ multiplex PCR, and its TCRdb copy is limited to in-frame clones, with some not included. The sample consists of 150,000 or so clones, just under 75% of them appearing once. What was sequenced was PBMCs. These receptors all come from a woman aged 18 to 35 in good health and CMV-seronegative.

The CDR3 coding sequence is TGTGCCAGCACTCCTAGCGGAAAAGAGACCCAGTACTTC. Protein sequence: CASTPSGKETQYF. The rearrangement uses TRBV6-1 and TRBJ2-5; 7 positions match TRBD2. With V trimmed by 7 bases and J by 3 bases, 5 bases remained unmatched. The CDR3 is 13 residues long. Per the germline V gene, CDR1 is MNHNS and CDR2 is SASEGT.

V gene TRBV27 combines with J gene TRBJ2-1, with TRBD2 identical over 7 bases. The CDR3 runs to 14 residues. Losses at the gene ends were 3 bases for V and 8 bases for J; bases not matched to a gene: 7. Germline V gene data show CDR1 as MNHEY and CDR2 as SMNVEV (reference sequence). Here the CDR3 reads CASSLGGSAYEQFF. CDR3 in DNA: TGTGCCAGCAGTTTGGGGGGGTCGGCTTATGAGCAGTTCTTC.

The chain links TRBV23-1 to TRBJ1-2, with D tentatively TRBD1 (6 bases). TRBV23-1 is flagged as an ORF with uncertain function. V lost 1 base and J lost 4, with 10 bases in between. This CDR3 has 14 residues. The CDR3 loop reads CASSQLDRSYGYTF. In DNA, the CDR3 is TGCGCCAGCAGTCAATTGGACAGAAGCTATGGCTACACCTTC.

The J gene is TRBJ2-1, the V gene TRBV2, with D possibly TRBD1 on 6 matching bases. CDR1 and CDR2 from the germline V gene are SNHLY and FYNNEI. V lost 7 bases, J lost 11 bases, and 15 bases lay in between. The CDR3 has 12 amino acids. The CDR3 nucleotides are TGTGCCAGCACGTCAGGGGTAGTTCAGCAGTTCTTC. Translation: CASTSGVVQQFF.

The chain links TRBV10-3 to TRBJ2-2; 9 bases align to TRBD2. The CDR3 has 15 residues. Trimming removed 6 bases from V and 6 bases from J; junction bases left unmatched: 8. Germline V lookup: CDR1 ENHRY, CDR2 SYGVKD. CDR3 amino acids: CAISSSGLASGELFF. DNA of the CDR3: TGTGCCATCAGCTCCAGCGGACTAGCGTCCGGGGAGCTGTTTTTT.

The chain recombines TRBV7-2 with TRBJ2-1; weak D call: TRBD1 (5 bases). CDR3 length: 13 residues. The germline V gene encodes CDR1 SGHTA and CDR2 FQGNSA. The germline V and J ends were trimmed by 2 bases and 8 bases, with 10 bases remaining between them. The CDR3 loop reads CASSLRQGYEQFF. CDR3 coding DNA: TGTGCCAGCAGCTTAAGGCAGGGCTATGAGCAGTTCTTC. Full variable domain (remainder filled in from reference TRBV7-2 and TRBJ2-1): GAGVSQSPSNKVTEKGKDVELRCDPISGHTALYWYRQSLGQGLEFLIYFQGNSAPDKSGLPSDRFSAERTGGSVSTLTIQRTQQEDSAVYLCASSLRQGYEQFFGPGTRLTVL.

The CDR3 DNA reads as TGTGCCAGCAGTTTAGCGCAGGGACAGGTGGTTGCCGGGGAGCTGTTTTTT. Its translation is CASSLAQGQVVAGELFF. The rearrangement links TRBV28 to TRBJ2-2; TRBD1 agrees at 8 bases. CDR3 length: 17 amino acids. Germline assignment: CDR1 MDHEN and CDR2 SYDVKM. V lost 2 bases and J lost 6; bases outside the gene matches: 11.

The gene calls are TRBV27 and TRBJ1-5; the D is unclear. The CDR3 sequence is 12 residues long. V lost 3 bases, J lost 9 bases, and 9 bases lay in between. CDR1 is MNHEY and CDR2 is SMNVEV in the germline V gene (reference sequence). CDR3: CASSFPGRPQHF. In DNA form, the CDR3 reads TGTGCCAGCAGTTTCCCAGGTAGGCCCCAGCATTTT.

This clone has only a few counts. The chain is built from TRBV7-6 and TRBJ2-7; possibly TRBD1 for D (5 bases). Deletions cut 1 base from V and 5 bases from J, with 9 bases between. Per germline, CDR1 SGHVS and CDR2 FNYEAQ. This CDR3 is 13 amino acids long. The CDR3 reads CASSLGTTNEQYF. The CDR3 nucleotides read TGTGCCAGCAGCTTAGGGACAACCAACGAGCAGTACTTC. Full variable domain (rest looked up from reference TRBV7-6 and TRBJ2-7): GAGVSQSPRYKVTKRGQDVALRCDPISGHVSLYWYRQALGQGPEFLTYFNYEAQQDKSGLPNDRFSAERPEGSISTLTIQRTEQRDSAMYRCASSLGTTNEQYFGPGTRLTVT.

CDR3 DNA sequence: TGTGCCAGCAGCTTGGATCCGGGGGTCGGGGAGCAGTTCTTC. Translation: CASSLDPGVGEQFF. The chain carries TRBV7-2 and TRBJ2-1, with D perhaps matching TRBD2 (6 bases). V gave up 3 bases and J gave up 10 bases, with 16 bases separating them. The CDR3 has 14 residues. CDR1 SGHTA and CDR2 FQGNSA come from the germline V gene.

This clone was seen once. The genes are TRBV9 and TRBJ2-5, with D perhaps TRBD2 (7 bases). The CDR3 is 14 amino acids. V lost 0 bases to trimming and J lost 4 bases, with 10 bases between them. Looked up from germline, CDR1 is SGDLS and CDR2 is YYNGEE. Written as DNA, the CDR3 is TGTGCCAGCAGCGTAGACGGGGGGCCAGAGACCCAGTACTTC. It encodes CASSVDGGPETQYF.

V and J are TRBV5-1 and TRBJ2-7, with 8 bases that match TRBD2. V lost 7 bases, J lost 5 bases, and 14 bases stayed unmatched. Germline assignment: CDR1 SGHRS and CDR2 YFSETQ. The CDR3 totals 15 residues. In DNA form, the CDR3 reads TGCGCCAGCGGCCCTCCCGGGACTAGTCGGCACGAGCAGTACTTC. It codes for CASGPPGTSRHEQYF.

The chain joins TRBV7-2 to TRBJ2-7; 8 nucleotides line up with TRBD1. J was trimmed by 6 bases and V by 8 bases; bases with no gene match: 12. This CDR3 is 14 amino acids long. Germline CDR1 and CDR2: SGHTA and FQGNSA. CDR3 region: CASQFRTGSGEQYF. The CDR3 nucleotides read TGTGCCAGCCAGTTTAGGACAGGGTCGGGCGAGCAGTACTTC.

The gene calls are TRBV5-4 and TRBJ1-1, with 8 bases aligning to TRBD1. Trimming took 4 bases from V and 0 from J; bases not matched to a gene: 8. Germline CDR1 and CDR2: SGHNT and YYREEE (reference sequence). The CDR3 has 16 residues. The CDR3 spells CASSTTGDPMNTEAFF. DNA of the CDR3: TGTGCCAGCAGCACGACAGGGGACCCGATGAACACTGAAGCTTTCTTT.

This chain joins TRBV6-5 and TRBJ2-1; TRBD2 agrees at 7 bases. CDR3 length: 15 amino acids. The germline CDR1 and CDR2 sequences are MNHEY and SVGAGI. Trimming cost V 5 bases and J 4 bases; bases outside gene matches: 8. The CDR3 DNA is TGTGCCAGCAGTCCTACTCCGGGACTATACAATGAGCAGTTCTTC. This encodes CASSPTPGLYNEQFF.

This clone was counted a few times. The CDR3 spells CASSLGLAGVGTGELFF. The CDR3 DNA reads TGCGCCAGCAGCCTGGGACTAGCGGGAGTGGGCACCGGGGAGCTGTTTTTT. The chain carries TRBV4-1 and TRBJ2-2; 14 bases are a match to TRBD2. Germline V gene sequence: CDR1 MGHRA, CDR2 YSYEKL. The J segment lost 4 bases and the V segment lost 4 bases, leaving 5 bases of the junction unmatched. This CDR3 has 17 residues.

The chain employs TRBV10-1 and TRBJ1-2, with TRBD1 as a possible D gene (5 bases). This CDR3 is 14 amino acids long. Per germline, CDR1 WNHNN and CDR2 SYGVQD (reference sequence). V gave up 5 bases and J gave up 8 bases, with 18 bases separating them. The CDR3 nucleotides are TGCGCCAGCAGTCTTTTGGGGGGAAGAGGCGGCTACACCTTC. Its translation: CASSLLGGRGGYTF.

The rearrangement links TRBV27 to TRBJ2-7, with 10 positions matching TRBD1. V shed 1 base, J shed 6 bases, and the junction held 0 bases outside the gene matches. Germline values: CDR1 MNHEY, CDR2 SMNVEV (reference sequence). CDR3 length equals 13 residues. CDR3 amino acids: CASSLWDRGEQYF. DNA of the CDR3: TGTGCCAGCAGTTTATGGGACAGGGGCGAGCAGTACTTC.

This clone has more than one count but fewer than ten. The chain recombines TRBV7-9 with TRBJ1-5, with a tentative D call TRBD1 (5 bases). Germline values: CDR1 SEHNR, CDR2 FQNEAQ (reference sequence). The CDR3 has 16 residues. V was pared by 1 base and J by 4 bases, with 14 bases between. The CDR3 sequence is CASSLGGDPRNQPQHF. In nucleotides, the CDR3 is TGTGCCAGCAGCTTAGGGGGGGATCCGCGGAATCAGCCCCAGCATTTT.

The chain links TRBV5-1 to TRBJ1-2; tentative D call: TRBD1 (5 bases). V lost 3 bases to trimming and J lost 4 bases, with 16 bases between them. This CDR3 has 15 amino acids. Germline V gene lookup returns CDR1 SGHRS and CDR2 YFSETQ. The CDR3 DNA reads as TGCGCCAGCAGCTGGGGGGGGGTCCCGGGCTATGGCTACACCTTC. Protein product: CASSWGGVPGYGYTF.

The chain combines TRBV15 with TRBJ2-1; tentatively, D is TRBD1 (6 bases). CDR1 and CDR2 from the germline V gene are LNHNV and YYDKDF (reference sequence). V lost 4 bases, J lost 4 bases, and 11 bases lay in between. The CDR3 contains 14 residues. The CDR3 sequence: CATSMTRGYNEQFF. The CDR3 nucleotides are TGTGCCACCAGCATGACAAGGGGGTACAATGAGCAGTTCTTC.

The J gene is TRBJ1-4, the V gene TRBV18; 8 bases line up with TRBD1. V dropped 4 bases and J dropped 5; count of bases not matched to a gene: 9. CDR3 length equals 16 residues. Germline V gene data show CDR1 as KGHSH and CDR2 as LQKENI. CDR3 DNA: TGTGCCAGCTCACAACCTCGAGGACAGGGAAATGAAAAACTGTTTTTT. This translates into CASSQPRGQGNEKLFF.

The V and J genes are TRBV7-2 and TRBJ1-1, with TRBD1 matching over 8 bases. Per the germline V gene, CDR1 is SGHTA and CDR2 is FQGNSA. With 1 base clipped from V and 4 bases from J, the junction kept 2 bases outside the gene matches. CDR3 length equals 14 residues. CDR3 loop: CASSLDDRGTEAFF. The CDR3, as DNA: TGTGCCAGCAGCTTAGACGACAGGGGCACTGAAGCTTTCTTT.

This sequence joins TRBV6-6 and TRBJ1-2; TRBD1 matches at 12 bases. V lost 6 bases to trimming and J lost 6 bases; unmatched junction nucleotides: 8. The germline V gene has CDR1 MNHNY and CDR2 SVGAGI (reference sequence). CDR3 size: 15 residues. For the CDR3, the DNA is TGTGCCAGCAGGCTTCCGGGACAGGGGGCGAATGGCTACACCTTC. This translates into CASRLPGQGANGYTF.

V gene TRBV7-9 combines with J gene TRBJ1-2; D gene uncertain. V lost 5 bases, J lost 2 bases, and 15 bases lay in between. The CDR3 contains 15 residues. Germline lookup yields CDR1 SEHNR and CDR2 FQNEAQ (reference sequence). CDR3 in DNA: TGTGCCAGCAGCCCCCCCGGGCGGGCCAACTATGGCTACACCTTC. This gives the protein CASSPPGRANYGYTF.

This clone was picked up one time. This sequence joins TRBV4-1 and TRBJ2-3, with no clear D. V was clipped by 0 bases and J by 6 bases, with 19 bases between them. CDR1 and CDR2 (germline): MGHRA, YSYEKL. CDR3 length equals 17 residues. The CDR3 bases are TGCGCCAGCAGCCAAGATCTGGGCTCTCGACCTTCCGATACGCAGTATTTT. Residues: CASSQDLGSRPSDTQYF.

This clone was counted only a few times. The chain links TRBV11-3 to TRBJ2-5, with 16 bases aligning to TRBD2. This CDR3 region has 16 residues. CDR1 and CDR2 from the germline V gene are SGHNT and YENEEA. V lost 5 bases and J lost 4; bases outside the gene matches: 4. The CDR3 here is CASSQGTSGGAETQYF. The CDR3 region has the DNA TGTGCCAGCAGCCAAGGGACTAGCGGGGGGGCAGAGACCCAGTACTTC.

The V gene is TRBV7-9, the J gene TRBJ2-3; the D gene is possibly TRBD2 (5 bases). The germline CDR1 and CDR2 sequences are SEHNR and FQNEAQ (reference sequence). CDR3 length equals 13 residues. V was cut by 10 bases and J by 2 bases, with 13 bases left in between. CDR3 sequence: CATRGQLTDTQYF. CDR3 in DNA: TGTGCCACCCGAGGGCAACTCACAGATACGCAGTATTTT.

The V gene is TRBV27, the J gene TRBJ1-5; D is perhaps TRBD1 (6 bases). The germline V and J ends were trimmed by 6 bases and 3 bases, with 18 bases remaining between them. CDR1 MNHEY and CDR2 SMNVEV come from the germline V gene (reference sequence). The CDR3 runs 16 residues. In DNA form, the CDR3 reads TGTGCCAGCAGGGGCACCGGGACACCCTTCAATCAGCCCCAGCATTTT. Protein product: CASRGTGTPFNQPQHF.

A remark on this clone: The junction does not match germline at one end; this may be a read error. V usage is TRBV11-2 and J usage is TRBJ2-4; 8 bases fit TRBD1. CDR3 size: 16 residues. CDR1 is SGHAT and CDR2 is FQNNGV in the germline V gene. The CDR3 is CASSFPRTGPKNSQYF. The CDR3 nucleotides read TGTGCCAGCAGCTTCCCGAGGACAGGGCCGAAAAACAGTCAGTACTTC.